One sample yielded the 14 T cell receptor beta chains listed below, sequenced in a study of stem cell transplantation in POMP-related autoinflammatory disease (dated by TCRdb to the early 2020s). The time point label of this sample denotes: after hematopoietic stem cell transplant. Libraries were prepared through the immunoSEQ multiplex PCR assay. The table was pulled from immuneACCESS by TCRdb, which kept in-frame rearrangements only. Such tables lose some clones; where checked, under half of the loss comes from unresolved V genes, and the rest has no known cause. Across this sample there are some 70,000 clones, with approximately 91% seen only once. Jointly, the top ten make up about 0.66% of the sample. Sequenced material: CD4+ T cells from PBMCs, taken after stem cell transplantation. The receptors come from a human patient with POMP-related autoinflammation and immune dysregulation (PRAID). After a transplant, the donor of the graft may account for some T cells.

The V call is TRBV5-1, the J call TRBJ2-5; D could derive from TRBD1 or TRBD2 (5 bases each). This CDR3 comprises 13 residues. Germline CDR1 is SGHRS and CDR2 is YFSETQ. V dropped 0 bases and J dropped 9 bases, with 12 bases sitting between them. The CDR3, as DNA: TGCGCCAGCAGCTTGGGGGACGGATCGCCCCAGTACTTC. This sequence encodes CASSLGDGSPQYF.

The gene calls are TRBV28 and TRBJ2-5; D remains unclear. Germline CDR1 is MDHEN and CDR2 is SYDVKM. The CDR3 has 12 amino acids. V lost 4 bases and J 7 bases, leaving 10 bases between the germline ends. The CDR3, as DNA: TGTGCCAGCAGTTGGGTTACCGGGACCCAGTACTTC. Its translation: CASSWVTGTQYF.

This clone has a handful of counts. The V call is TRBV28, the J call TRBJ1-2; no clear D. The CDR3 runs to 12 residues. V lost 5 bases to trimming and J lost 7 bases, with 11 bases between them. The germline CDR1 and CDR2 sequences are MDHEN and SYDVKM. The CDR3 here is CASSRPQRGYTF. DNA for the CDR3: TGTGCCAGCAGTCGACCCCAGCGTGGCTACACCTTC.

This chain connects TRBV30 to TRBJ2-7, with D uncertain. CDR3 size: 11 residues. The ends were cut back, 0 bases at V and 8 bases at J, with 8 bases in the middle. From germline, CDR1 is GTSNPN and CDR2 SVGIG (reference sequence). The DNA for the CDR3 is TGTGCCTGGAGTGTTGGATACCAGCAGTACTTC. This gives the protein CAWSVGYQQYF.

This clone was seen once. The chain employs TRBV18 and TRBJ2-7, with 8 bases identical to TRBD2. The CDR3 spans 14 residues. Germline CDR1 KGHSH, CDR2 LQKENI. Trimming removed 3 bases from V and 5 bases from J; junction bases left unmatched: 6. The DNA of the CDR3 is TGTGCCAGCTCACCGCGCGGGAGGTTCCACGAGCAGTACTTC. Translating gives CASSPRGRFHEQYF.

J is TRBJ2-7 and V is TRBV7-2, with D unclear. V lost 5 bases and J 2 bases, leaving 16 bases between the germline ends. The germline V gene has CDR1 SGHTA and CDR2 FQGNSA. The CDR3 is made up of 15 amino acids. The CDR3 nucleotides are TGTGCCAGCAGCCCGTTCCTTTTTGGGGCCTACGAGCAGTACTTC. Translating gives CASSPFLFGAYEQYF.

The chain recombines TRBV2 with TRBJ2-3, with TRBD1 matching 7 bases. The V and J ends lost 4 bases and 2 bases, in that order; junction bases with no gene match: 3. Germline values: CDR1 SNHLY, CDR2 FYNNEI. This CDR3 spans 14 amino acids. CDR3 residues: CASSVDRDTDTQYF. CDR3 sequence (DNA): TGTGCCAGCAGTGTCGACAGGGACACAGATACGCAGTATTTT.

V is TRBV15 and J is TRBJ1-6, with D possibly TRBD1 on 6 matching bases. Germline values: CDR1 LNHNV, CDR2 YYDKDF (reference sequence). The CDR3 sequence is 13 residues long. V lost 9 bases and J lost 1, with 7 bases in between. In DNA, the CDR3 is TGTGCCACAAGGGGGTCCTATAATTCACCCCTCCACTTT. As protein: CATRGSYNSPLHF.

This rearrangement joins TRBV7-3 to TRBJ2-5; 12 bases align to TRBD1. With V trimmed by 3 bases and J by 5 bases, 1 base remained unmatched. The CDR3 covers 14 residues. The germline V gene has CDR1 SGHTA and CDR2 FQGTGA. The CDR3 region has the DNA TGTGCCAGCAGCTTGGGACAGGGGGCTGAGACCCAGTACTTC. Translated, it gives CASSLGQGAETQYF.

The chain has TRBV2 and TRBJ1-2; D gene unclear. This CDR3 comprises 14 residues. The germline CDR1 and CDR2 sequences are SNHLY and FYNNEI. Deletions cut 1 base from V and 8 bases from J, with 14 bases between. The CDR3 is CASSEDDRWKGYTF. The CDR3 DNA is TGTGCCAGCAGTGAAGACGATCGGTGGAAGGGCTACACCTTC.

This clone was picked up one time. The rearrangement joins TRBV28 to TRBJ2-7; no clear D gene. The germline gives CDR1 MDHEN, CDR2 SYDVKM. The CDR3 spans 15 residues. Trimming stripped 2 bases from V and 0 bases from J, with 11 bases between. CDR3 protein: CASSLRNPSSYEQYF. The DNA of the CDR3 is TGTGCCAGCAGTTTAAGAAACCCAAGCTCCTACGAGCAGTACTTC.

A single count supports this clone. This rearrangement joins TRBV7-8 to TRBJ2-7, with D maybe TRBD1 (6 bases). Germline values: CDR1 SGHVS, CDR2 FQNEAQ. Trimming left V 0 bases short and J 4 bases short, with 10 bases between. The CDR3 runs 14 residues. CDR3 bases: TGTGCCAGCAGCTTAGCCGGGCAGGGGTACGAGCAGTACGTC. Protein sequence: CASSLAGQGYEQYV.

The rearrangement uses TRBV28 and TRBJ2-5; D perhaps matches TRBD2 (7 bases). CDR1 is MDHEN and CDR2 is SYDVKM in the germline V gene. The V gene lost 3 bases and the J gene lost 5 bases, with 16 bases spanning the gap. This CDR3 has 15 residues. The CDR3 loop is CASSLSRGGRETQYF. CDR3 DNA: TGTGCCAGCAGTTTGTCAAGGGGGGGTCGGGAGACCCAGTACTTC.

The rearrangement uses TRBV24-1 and TRBJ2-7; no definite D call. Germline CDR1 KGHDR, CDR2 SFDVKD. The ends were cut back, 7 bases at V and 6 bases at J, with 3 bases in the middle. This CDR3 is 9 amino acids long. In DNA form, the CDR3 reads TGTGCCACCAGACCCGAGCAGTACTTC. Its protein is CATRPEQYF.